These 7 T cell receptor beta chains share one sample of origin, sequenced in a study of blood T cell repertoires in COVID-19. Data came from immunoSEQ multiplex PCR; TCRdb stores just in-frame clones and leaves some out. The top ten hold about 4.1% of the sample, which has 110,000 to 150,000 clones, roughly 89% seen once. Sequenced material: PBMCs or T cells enriched from blood (not recorded which). The receptors were sampled from a man between 50 and 59 years old who had recovered from COVID-19.

The CDR3 is CASSLSRGPHEQYF. CDR3 bases: TGTGCCAGCAGCTTAAGTAGGGGGCCCCACGAGCAGTACTTC. This sequence joins TRBV13 and TRBJ2-7, with 7 bases fitting TRBD1. The CDR3 totals 14 residues. V was pared by 2 bases and J by 5 bases, with 6 bases of the junction left unmatched. Germline lookup yields CDR1 PRHDT and CDR2 FYEKMQ (reference sequence).

This clone has only one observation. The chain has TRBV11-3 and TRBJ2-7, with a tentative D call TRBD2 (5 bases). Germline V CDR1 and CDR2: SGHNT, YENEEA. CDR3 size: 16 residues. Trimming removed 1 base from V and 2 bases from J, with 15 bases in between. The CDR3: CASSLVGARGTYEQYV. CDR3 DNA sequence: TGTGCCAGCAGCTTAGTAGGAGCAAGAGGGACCTACGAGCAGTACGTC.

Concerning this clone: This same CDR3 is encoded by further DNA sequences in the sample. The chain couples TRBV7-3 to TRBJ1-6; 9 nucleotides match TRBD1. Germline values: CDR1 SGHTA, CDR2 FQGTGA. With 4 bases clipped from V and 10 bases from J, the junction kept 5 bases outside the gene matches. The CDR3 runs to 14 residues. Here the CDR3 DNA reads TGTGCCAGCAGCTGGGGACAGGGAACGTCACCCCTCCACTTT. Translating gives CASSWGQGTSPLHF.

The gene calls are TRBV5-1 and TRBJ1-3, with D possibly matching TRBD1 (5 bases). From germline, CDR1 is SGHRS and CDR2 YFSETQ. V was clipped by 4 bases and J by 6 bases, with 14 bases between them. CDR3 length: 14 residues. Here the CDR3 DNA reads TGCGCCAGCAGCCCTGGTGGGGGGACAAACACCATATATTTT. This sequence encodes CASSPGGGTNTIYF. Drawing the rest from reference TRBV5-1 and TRBJ1-3, the complete variable domain is KAGVTQTPRYLIKTRGQQVTLSCSPISGHRSVSWYQQTPGQGLQFLFEYFSETQRNKGNFPGRFSGRQFSNSRSEMNVSTLELGDSALYLCASSPGGGTNTIYFGEGSWLTVV.

The chain employs TRBV7-6 and TRBJ2-1; TRBD2 agrees at 12 bases. The CDR3 loop spans 18 amino acids. In germline, CDR1 is SGHVS, CDR2 FNYEAQ. After removal of 4 bases from V and 2 bases from J, the junction contained 9 bases not matched to a gene. CDR3 sequence (DNA): TGTGCCAGCAGCTCCGTAACTAGCGGGGGGACCGCCTACAATGAGCAGTTCTTC. This codes for CASSSVTSGGTAYNEQFF. Full variable domain (missing parts from reference TRBV7-6 and TRBJ2-1): GAGVSQSPRYKVTKRGQDVALRCDPISGHVSLYWYRQALGQGPEFLTYFNYEAQQDKSGLPNDRFSAERPEGSISTLTIQRTEQRDSAMYRCASSSVTSGGTAYNEQFFGPGTRLTVL.

This clone was counted a single time. Other DNA sequences in the same sample also yield this CDR3. The chain employs TRBV5-1 and TRBJ2-3; tentatively, D is TRBD2 (6 bases). The CDR3 runs to 13 residues. V shed 2 bases and J shed 3 bases, with 7 bases lying between them. Germline V gene lookup returns CDR1 SGHRS and CDR2 YFSETQ. The CDR3 loop reads CASSLGGTDTQYF. As DNA, the CDR3 is TGCGCCAGCAGCTTAGGAGGGACAGATACGCAGTATTTT.

This clone was seen just once. This sequence joins TRBV18 and TRBJ1-2; no clear D gene. The CDR3 length is 12 residues. Germline V lookup: CDR1 KGHSH, CDR2 LQKENI. V was trimmed by 0 bases and J by 7 bases, leaving 6 bases between them. CDR3 DNA sequence: TGTGCCAGCTCACCACCAGCGGGTGGCTACACCTTC. Translated: CASSPPAGGYTF.